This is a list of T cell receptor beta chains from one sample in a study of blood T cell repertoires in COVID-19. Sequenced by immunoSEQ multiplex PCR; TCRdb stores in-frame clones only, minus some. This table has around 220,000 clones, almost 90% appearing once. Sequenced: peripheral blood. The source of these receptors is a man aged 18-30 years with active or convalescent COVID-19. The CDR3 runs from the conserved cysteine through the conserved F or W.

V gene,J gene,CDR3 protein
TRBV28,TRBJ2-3,CASSRQGATPSTDTQYF
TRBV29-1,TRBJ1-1,CSVEQGNTEAFF
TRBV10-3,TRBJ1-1,CASSDRGAGDTEAFF
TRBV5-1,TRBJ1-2,CASSLEGVNYGYTF
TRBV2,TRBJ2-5,CASSRLAGGPRETQYF
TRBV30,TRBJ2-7,CAWSVGLAGGAEQYF
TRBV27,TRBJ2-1,CASSLPGQGSSYNEQFF
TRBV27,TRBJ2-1,CASSSLWAGVSIEQFF
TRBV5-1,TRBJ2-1,CASSLALGDNEQFF
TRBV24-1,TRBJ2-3,CATSDSTGVYTDTQYF
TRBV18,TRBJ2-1,CASSPPRSGNPSYNEQFF
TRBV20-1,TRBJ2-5,CSASNVIGEETQYF
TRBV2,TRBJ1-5,CASSERVVVQPQHF
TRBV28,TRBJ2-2,CASSPTPSELAGELFF
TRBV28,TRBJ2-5,CARPETDQETQYF
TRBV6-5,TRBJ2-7,CASSYRTGGNEQYF
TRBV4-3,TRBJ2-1,CASGRAHSEQFF
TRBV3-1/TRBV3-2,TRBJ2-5,CASSQDLGSQETQYF
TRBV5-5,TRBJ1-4,CASSDRATNEKLFF
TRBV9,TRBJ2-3,CASGLFLGTDTQYF
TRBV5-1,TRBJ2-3,CASSLAIEKDTQYF